Many counts were recorded for the clone carrying this T cell receptor beta chain. The sample is drawn from a study of T cells in Graves' hyperthyroidism and ophthalmopathy. Researchers amplified the TCR beta CDR3 regions from RNA transcripts. An initial round of RT-PCR targeting the TCR CDR3 relied on the HTBI primer set. Via MiXCR, TCRdb re-called the multiplex PCR reads, giving one row per CDR3 protein. The sample records some 560,000 distinct CDR3 sequences, roughly 15% being singletons. The CDR3 is 19 amino acids. Germline V gene sequence: CDR1 DFQATT, CDR2 SNEGSKA (reference sequence). Trimming at V came to 4 bases and at J to 0 bases, leaving 16 bases not matched to a gene.

The chain couples TRBV20-1 to TRBJ2-1; 9 bases line up with TRBD1. The specimen sequenced was blood. The origin of this receptor is a woman aged 40 to 50 with Graves' hyperthyroidism. The CDR3, as DNA: TGCAGTGCTACGCCGGGACAGGGAGGTTCTCGGAGCTCCTACAATGAGCAGTTCTTC. Encoded protein: CSATPGQGGSRSSYNEQFF.